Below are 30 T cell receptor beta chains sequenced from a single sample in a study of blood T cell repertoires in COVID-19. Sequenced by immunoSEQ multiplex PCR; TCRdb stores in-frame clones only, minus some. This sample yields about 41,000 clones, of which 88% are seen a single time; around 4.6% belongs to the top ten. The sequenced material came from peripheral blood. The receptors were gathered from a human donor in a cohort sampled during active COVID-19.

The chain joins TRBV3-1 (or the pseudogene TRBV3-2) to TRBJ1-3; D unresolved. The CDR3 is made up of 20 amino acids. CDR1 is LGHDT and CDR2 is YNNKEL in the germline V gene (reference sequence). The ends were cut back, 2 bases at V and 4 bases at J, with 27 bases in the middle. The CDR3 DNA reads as TGTGCCAGCAGCCAACAGGCAGCATCCTCTTTTCGGAACTGGGGAAACACCATATATTTT. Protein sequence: CASSQQAASSFRNWGNTIYF.

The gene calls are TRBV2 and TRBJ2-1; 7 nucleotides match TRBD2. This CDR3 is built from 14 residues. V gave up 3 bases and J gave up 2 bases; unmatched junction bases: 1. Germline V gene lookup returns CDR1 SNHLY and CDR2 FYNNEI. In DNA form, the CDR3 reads TGTGCCAGCAGTGATAGCGGGCCCTACAATGAGCAGTTCTTC. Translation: CASSDSGPYNEQFF.

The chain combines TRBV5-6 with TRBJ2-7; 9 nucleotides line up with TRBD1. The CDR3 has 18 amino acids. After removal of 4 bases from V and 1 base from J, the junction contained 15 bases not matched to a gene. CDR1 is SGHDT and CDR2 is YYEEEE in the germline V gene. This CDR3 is CASSPAPGGTGFSYEQYF. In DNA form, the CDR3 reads TGTGCCAGCAGCCCCGCTCCCGGCGGGACAGGGTTTTCCTACGAGCAGTACTTC. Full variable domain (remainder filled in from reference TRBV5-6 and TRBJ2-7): DAGVTQSPTHLIKTRGQQVTLRCSPKSGHDTVSWYQQALGQGPQFIFQYYEEEERQRGNFPDRFSGHQFPNYSSELNVNALLLGDSALYLCASSPAPGGTGFSYEQYFGPGTRLTVT.

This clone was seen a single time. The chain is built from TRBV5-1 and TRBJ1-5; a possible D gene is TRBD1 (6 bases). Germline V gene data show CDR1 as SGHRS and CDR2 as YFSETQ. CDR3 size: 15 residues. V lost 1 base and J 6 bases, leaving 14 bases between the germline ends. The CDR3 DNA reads TGCGCCAGCAGCTTGATGGCAGGGGCTGCTCAGCCCCAGCATTTT. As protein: CASSLMAGAAQPQHF. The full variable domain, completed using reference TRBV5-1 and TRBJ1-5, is KAGVTQTPRYLIKTRGQQVTLSCSPISGHRSVSWYQQTPGQGLQFLFEYFSETQRNKGNFPGRFSGRQFSNSRSEMNVSTLELGDSALYLCASSLMAGAAQPQHFGDGTRLSIL.

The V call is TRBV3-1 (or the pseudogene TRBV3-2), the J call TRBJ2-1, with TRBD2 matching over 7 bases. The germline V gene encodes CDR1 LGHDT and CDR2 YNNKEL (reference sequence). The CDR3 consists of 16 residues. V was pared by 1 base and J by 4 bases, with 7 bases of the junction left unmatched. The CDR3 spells CASSQGSGGGYNEQFF. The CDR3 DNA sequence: TGTGCCAGCAGCCAAGGTTCCGGCGGGGGATACAATGAGCAGTTCTTC.

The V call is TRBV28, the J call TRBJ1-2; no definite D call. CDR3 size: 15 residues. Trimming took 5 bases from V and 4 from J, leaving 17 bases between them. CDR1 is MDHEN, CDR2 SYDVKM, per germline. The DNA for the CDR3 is TGTGCCAGCAGTCTCGGGAACCTGGGAAGCTATGGCTACACCTTC. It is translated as CASSLGNLGSYGYTF.

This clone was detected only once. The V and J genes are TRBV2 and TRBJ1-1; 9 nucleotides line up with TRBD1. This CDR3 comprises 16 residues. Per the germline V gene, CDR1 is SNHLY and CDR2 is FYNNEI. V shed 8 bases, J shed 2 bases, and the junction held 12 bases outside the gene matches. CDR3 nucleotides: TGTGCCAGCCTGAGACAGGGGGGTATTACAAACACTGAAGCTTTCTTT. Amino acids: CASLRQGGITNTEAFF.

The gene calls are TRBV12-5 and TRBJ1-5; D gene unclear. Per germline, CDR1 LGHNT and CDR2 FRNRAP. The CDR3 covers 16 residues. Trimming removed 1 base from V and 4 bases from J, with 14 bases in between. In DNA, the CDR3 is TGTGCTAGTGGTTTGGCTGCTAGTTACTATAATCAGCCCCAGCATTTT. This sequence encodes CASGLAASYYNQPQHF.

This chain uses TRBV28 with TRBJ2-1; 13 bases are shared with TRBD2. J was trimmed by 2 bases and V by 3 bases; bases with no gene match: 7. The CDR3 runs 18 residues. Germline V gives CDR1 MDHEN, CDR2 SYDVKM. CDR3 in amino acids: CASSLRLAGGAPYNEQFF. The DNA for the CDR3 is TGTGCCAGCAGTTTGCGACTAGCGGGAGGTGCCCCCTACAATGAGCAGTTCTTC.

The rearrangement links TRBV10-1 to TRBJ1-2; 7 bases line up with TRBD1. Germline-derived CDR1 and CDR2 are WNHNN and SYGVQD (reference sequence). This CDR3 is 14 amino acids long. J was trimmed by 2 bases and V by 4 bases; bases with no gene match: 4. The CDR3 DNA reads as TGCGCCAGCAGTGTAGACAGGGACAACTATGGCTACACCTTC. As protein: CASSVDRDNYGYTF.

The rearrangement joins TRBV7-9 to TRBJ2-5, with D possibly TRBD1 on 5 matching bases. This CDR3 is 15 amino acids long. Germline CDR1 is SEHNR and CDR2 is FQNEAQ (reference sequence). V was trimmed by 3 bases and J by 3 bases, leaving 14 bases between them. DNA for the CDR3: TGTGCCAGCAGCTTTTGGCAGGGTGGGGAAGAGACCCAGTACTTC. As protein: CASSFWQGGEETQYF.

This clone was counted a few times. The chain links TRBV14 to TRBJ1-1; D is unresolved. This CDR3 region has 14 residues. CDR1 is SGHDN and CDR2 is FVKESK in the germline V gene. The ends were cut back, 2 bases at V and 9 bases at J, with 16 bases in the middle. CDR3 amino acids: CASSQRPDGVKAFF. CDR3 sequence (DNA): TGTGCCAGCAGCCAACGACCCGACGGGGTGAAAGCTTTCTTT.

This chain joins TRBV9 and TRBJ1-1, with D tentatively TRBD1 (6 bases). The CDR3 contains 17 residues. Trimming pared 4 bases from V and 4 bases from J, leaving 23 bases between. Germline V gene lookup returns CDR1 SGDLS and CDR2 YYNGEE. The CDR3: CASSTQSLTAQGTEAFF. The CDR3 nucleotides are TGTGCCAGCAGCACCCAATCCCTTACAGCACAGGGCACTGAAGCTTTCTTT.

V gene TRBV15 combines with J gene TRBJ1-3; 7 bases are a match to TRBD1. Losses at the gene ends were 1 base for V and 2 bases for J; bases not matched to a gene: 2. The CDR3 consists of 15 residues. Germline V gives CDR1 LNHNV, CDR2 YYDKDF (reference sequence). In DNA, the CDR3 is TGTGCCACCAGCAGAGGACAGGGTGCTGGAAACACCATATATTTT. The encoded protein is CATSRGQGAGNTIYF.

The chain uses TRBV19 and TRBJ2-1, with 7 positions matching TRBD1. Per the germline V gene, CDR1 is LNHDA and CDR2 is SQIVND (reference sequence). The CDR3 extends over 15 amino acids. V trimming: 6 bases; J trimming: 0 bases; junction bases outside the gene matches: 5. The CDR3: CASRKDRSSYNEQFF. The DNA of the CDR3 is TGTGCCAGTAGGAAGGACAGGAGCTCCTACAATGAGCAGTTCTTC.

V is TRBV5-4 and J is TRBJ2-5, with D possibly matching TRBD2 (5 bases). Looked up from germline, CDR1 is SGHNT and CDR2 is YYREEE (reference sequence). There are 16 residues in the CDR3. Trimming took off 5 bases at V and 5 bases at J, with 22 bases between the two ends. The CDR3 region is CASRTRGLAGFETQYF. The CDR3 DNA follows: TGTGCCAGCAGGACGAGAGGGCTAGCCGGTTTTGAGACCCAGTACTTC.

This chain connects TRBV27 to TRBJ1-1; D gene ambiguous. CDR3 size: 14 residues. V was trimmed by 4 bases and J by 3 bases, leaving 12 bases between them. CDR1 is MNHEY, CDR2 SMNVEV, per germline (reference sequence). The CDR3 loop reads CASSYKVADTEAFF. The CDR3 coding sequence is TGTGCCAGCAGTTATAAGGTCGCGGACACTGAAGCTTTCTTT.

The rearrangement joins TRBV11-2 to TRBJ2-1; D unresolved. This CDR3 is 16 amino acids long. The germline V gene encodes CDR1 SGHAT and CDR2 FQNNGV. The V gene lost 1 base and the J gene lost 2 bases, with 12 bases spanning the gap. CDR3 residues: CASSLVRTRPYNEQFF. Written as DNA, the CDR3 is TGTGCCAGCAGCTTAGTGAGAACGAGGCCCTACAATGAGCAGTTCTTC.

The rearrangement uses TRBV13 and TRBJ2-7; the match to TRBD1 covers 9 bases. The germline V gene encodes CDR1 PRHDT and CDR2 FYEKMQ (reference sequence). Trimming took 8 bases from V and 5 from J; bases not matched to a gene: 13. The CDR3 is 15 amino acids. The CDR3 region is CASFVGTGLFHEQYF. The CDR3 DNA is TGTGCCAGCTTCGTCGGGACAGGGTTATTCCACGAGCAGTACTTC. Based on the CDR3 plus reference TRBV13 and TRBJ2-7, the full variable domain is AAGVIQSPRHLIKEKRETATLKCYPIPRHDTVYWYQQGPGQDPQFLISFYEKMQSDKGSIPDRFSAQQFSDYHSELNMSSLELGDSALYFCASFVGTGLFHEQYFGPGTRLTVT.

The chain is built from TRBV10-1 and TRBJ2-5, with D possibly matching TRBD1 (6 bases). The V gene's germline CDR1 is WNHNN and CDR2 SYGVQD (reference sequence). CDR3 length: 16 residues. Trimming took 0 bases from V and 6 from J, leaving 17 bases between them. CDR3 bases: TGCGCCAGCAGTGAGTCGACAGGTTGGGATGCGAAGACCCAGTACTTC. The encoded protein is CASSESTGWDAKTQYF.

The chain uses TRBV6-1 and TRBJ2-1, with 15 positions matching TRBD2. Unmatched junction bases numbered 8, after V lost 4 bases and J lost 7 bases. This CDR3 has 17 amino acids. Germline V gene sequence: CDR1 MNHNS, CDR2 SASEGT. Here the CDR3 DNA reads TGTGCCAGCAGTGTCACGGGACTAGCGGGAGGAGGGAATGAGCAGTTCTTC. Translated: CASSVTGLAGGGNEQFF.

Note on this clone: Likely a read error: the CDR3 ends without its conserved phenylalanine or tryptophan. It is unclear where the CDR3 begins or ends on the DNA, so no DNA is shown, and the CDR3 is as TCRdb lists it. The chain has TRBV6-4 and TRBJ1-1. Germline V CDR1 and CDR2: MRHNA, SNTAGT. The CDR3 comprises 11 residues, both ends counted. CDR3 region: CASSDPEGYLG.

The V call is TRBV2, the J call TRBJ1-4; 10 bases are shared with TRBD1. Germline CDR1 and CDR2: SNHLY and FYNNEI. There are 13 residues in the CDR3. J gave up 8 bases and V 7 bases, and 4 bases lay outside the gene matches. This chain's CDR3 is CASIRDRGEKLFF. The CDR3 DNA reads TGTGCCAGCATACGGGACAGGGGAGAAAAACTGTTTTTT.

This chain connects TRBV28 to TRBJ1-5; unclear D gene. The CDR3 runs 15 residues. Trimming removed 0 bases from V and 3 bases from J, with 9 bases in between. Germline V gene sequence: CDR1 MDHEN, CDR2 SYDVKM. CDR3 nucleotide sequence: TGTGCCAGCAGTTTATGTTGTATATCCAATCAGCCCCAGCATTTT. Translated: CASSLCCISNQPQHF. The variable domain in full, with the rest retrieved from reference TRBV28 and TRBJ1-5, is DVKVTQSSRYLVKRTGEKVFLECVQDMDHENMFWYRQDPGLGLRLIYFSYDVKMKEKGDIPEGYSVSREKKERFSLILESASTNQTSMYLCASSLCCISNQPQHFGDGTRLSIL.

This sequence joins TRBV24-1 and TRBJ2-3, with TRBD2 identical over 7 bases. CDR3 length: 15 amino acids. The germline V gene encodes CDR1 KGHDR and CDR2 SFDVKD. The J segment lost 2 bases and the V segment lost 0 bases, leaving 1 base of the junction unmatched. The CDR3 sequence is CATSDLRLATDTQYF. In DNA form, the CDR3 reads TGTGCCACCAGTGATTTGAGACTAGCCACAGATACGCAGTATTTT.

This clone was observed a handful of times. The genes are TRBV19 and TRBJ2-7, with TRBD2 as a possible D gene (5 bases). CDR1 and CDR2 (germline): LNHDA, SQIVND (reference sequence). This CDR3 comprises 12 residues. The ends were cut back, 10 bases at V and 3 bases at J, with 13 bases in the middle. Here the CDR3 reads CATRRSSYEQYF. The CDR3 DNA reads TGTGCCACTCGGAGGAGTAGCTACGAGCAGTACTTC.

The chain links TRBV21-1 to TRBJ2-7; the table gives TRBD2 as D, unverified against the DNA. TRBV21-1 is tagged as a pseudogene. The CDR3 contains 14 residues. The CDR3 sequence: CASSKVPGGLEQYF. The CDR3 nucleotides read TGTGCCAGCAGCAAAGTCCCGGGAGGGCTCGAGCAGTACTTC.

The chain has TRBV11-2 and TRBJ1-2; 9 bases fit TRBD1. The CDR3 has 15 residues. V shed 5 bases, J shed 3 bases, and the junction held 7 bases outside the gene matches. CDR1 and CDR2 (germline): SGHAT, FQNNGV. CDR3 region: CASSTYRGPHYGYTF. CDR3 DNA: TGTGCCAGCAGCACCTACAGGGGGCCTCACTATGGCTACACCTTC.

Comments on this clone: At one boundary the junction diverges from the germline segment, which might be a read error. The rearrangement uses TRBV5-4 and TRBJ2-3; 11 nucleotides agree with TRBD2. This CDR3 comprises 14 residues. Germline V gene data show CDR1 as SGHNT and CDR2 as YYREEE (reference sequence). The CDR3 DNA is TGCGTTGGGGGGACTAGCGGAAGCACAGATACGCAGTATTTT. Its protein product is CVGGTSGSTDTQYF.

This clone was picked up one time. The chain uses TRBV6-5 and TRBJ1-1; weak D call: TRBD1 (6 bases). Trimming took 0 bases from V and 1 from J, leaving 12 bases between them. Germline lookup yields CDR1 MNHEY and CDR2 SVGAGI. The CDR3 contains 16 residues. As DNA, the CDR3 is TGTGCCAGCAGTTACTCCGGACAGATACGGAACACTGAAGCTTTCTTT. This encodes CASSYSGQIRNTEAFF.